The present T cell receptor beta chain was sequenced within a study of OX40 agonist ivuxolimab in advanced cancers. Overall study: Ivuxolimab, an agonist antibody against OX40 (CD134), was given to patients.

Germline-derived CDR1 and CDR2 are SGHAT and FQNNGV. V shed 5 bases and J 1 base; nucleotides not matched to a gene: 3. CDR3 length equals 15 residues. The repertoire was sequenced with immunoSEQ multiplex PCR; TCRdb's copy has only in-frame clones and lacks some. The sample lists around 30,000 clones, just under 80% occurring once. This receptor was taken from an adult with an advanced solid tumor such as melanoma, head and neck, liver or kidney cancer. The rearrangement links TRBV11-2 to TRBJ2-5, with 11 nucleotides matching TRBD1. Sequenced here: CD4+ or CD8+ T cells sorted from blood, sampled in a trial of the OX40 agonist ivuxolimab. CDR3 nucleotide sequence: TGTGCCAGCAGCCTTGGGACAGGGGGCCAAGAGACCCAGTACTTC. It specifies CASSLGTGGQETQYF. Combining the CDR3 with reference TRBV11-2 and TRBJ2-5 gives the whole variable domain EAGVAQSPRYKIIEKRQSVAFWCNPISGHATLYWYQQILGQGPKLLIQFQNNGVVDDSQLPKDRFSAERLKGVDSTLKIQPAKLEDSAVYLCASSLGTGGQETQYFGPGTRLLVL.